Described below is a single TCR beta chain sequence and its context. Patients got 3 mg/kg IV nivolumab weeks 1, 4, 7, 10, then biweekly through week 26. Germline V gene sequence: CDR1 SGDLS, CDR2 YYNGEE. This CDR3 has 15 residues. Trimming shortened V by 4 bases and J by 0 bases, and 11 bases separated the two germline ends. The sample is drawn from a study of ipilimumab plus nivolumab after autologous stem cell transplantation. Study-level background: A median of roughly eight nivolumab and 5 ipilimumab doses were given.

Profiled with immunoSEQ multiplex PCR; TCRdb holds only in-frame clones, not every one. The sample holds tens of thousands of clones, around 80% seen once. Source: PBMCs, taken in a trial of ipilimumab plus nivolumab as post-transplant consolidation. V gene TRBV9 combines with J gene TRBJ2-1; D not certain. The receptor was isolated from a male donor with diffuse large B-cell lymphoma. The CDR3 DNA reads TGTGCCAGCAGCACAGTACAAAGCTCCTACAATGAGCAGTTCTTC. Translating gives CASSTVQSSYNEQFF. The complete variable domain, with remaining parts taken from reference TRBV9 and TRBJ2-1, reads DSGVTQTPKHLITATGQRVTLRCSPRSGDLSVYWYQQSLDQGLQFLIQYYNGEERAKGNILERFSAQQFPDLHSELNLSSLELGDSALYFCASSTVQSSYNEQFFGPGTRLTVL.